The present entry profiles one TCR beta chain with its context. This clonotype was detected ten times or more. No antigen is known for it. Base qualities were left out, and no much larger clone turns up one base away. The TCR beta CDR3 regions were amplified from the RNA transcripts. The TCR CDR3 was subjected to a first round of RT-PCR using the HTBI primer set and the Qiagen OneStep RT-PCR kit. Libraries were constructed in a second round of multiplex PCR, after which size selection and purification were performed. The libraries were sequenced on an Illumina HiSeq2000 using paired-end 100 bp reads. The study's processing was this. Raw data were processed with SOAPnuke, discarding reads with adapters, uncalled bases, mean Phred below 15, or no exact constant-primer or identifier match. COPE v1.2.5 was used to merge the high-quality paired reads, and each unique nucleotide sequence was defined as a clonotype. MiTCR v1.1 was used to align clonotypes to the IMGT TRBV, TRBD and TRBJ reference segments. The analysis was restricted to V-J combinations with a frequency above 0.0001, which together covered about 99% of the repertoires. A TCS score was defined as the ratio between F50 (clonal expansion) and ExV (chaos), using BLOSUM62-based TCRdist between CDR3 peptides within each V-J. Welch's t-statistics and random forest reduced roughly 540 V-J features to 13, which were used in a naive Bayes classifier (R e1071). The similarity between thyroid and blood repertoires was quantified using the Morisita-Horn index. TCRdb itself trimmed the public reads at Q25 with fastp, ran MiXCR and retained productive beta chains. Each entry is one CDR3 protein sequence, shown with its most common DNA and genes. TCRdb, not the original authors, processed these V and J calls. The sample table records about 580,000 distinct CDR3 sequences; around 45% of these occur just once. More than 7% of the sample is taken by the ten largest.

These data originate in a study of T cells in Graves' hyperthyroidism and ophthalmopathy (dated by TCRdb to about 2019). In the study overall: To identify distinguishing TCR V-J signatures, a discovery cohort of 90 to 100 patients was used, comprising fewer than 45 with Graves' ophthalmopathy and around 60 with stable Graves' hyperthyroidism. An independent validation cohort of 18 to 20 hyperthyroidism patients and approximately 16 patients who later progressed to ophthalmopathy tested prospective prediction of ophthalmopathy. The approximately 98 discovery patients were randomly divided into training and test sets at a 7:3 ratio. In roughly six Graves' hyperthyroidism patients, the study also compared T-cell repertoires from thyroid tissue with T-cell repertoires from blood. After sampling, hyperthyroidism patients received methimazole starting at 30 mg daily, and ophthalmopathy patients received high-dose intravenous methylprednisolone. TCR Vbeta CDR3 sequencing of some 140 peripheral blood samples (about 45 ophthalmopathy, about 80 hyperthyroidism and approximately 17 progressor patients) is reported in the paper.

Results the study describes overall, beyond this receptor: In validation, the model predicted progression to ophthalmopathy a median of about 6.5 months before onset, with approximately 70% sensitivity and 72.22% specificity. Ophthalmopathy was separated from stable hyperthyroidism by a 13 V-J signature model, with around 88% sensitivity and approximately 81% specificity obtained in cross-validation and 80%/75% obtained in testing. Blood samples also contained most of the expanded thyroid clonotypes (frequency above 0.001), which suggests that blood repertoires may reflect thyroid immune responses. Sample size was not statistically predetermined, and blinding of investigators to group allocation was not performed.

Stable Graves' hyperthyroidism was defined as the absence of progression to ophthalmopathy over 18 months of follow-up. Hyperthyroidism patients were newly diagnosed, with disease duration under 2 months, and aged 18 to 65 years. The study excluded patients with uncontrolled infections, other autoimmune diseases, pregnancy or lactation. Clinical symptoms, serum thyroxine and TRAb, thyroid ultrasound, and orbital computed tomography formed the basis for the diagnoses. Trizol reagent was used to extract total RNA, and RNA quality was then checked on an Agilent 2100 Bioanalyzer. V loses 6 bases, J loses 7 bases, and the germline ends lie 16 bases apart. Based on the germline V gene, the CDR1 and CDR2 sequences are SGHTA and FQGTGA. Inclusive of the bounding cysteine and phenylalanine, the CDR3 is 13 residues long. Only CDR3 DNA remains: 39 bases, in frame from the first base.

The V and J genes are TRBV7-3 and TRBJ2-7; the D segment may tentatively be TRBD1 or TRBD2, each giving 5 matched bases. This TCR derives from a woman younger than 30 with Graves' hyperthyroidism. The sequenced sample was peripheral blood or thyroid tissue (not recorded which). The nucleotide sequence reads as follows: TGTGCCAGCAGTCGGGACCCCAGTGGGGAGCAGTACTTC. Its coded protein is CASSRDPSGEQYF.